These T cell receptor beta chains were read from a single sample in a study of cytomegalovirus exposure and HLA in healthy donors. Method: immunoSEQ multiplex PCR; TCRdb's copy keeps in-frame clones and lacks some. This table has under 200,000 clones, roughly four fifths appearing once. Specimen: PBMCs. The origin of the receptors is a middle-aged woman in good health and CMV-seronegative. The CDR3 runs from the conserved cysteine through the conserved F or W. The D gene is left open where the match is weak. Clone sizes are given selectively: once, few, many, or a class where the clone is expanded.

clone_size: once
v_call: TRBV5-4
j_call: TRBJ1-2
d_call: TRBD1
cdr3_nt: TGTGCCAGCAGCCATAGCGACAGGGGCTCTTCCGGCTACACCTTC
cdr3_aa: CASSHSDRGSSGYTF

clone_size: .
v_call: TRBV9
j_call: TRBJ2-3
d_call: TRBD1
cdr3_nt: TGTGCCAGCAGCCTAGGACAGGGGGCGCGAATGCCAGATACGCAGTATTTT
cdr3_aa: CASSLGQGARMPDTQYF

clone_size: .
v_call: TRBV19
j_call: TRBJ1-5
d_call: .
cdr3_nt: TGTGCCAGTAGTATCCACGGGGAGCCCCAGCATTTT
cdr3_aa: CASSIHGEPQHF

clone_size: .
v_call: TRBV18
j_call: TRBJ2-7
d_call: .
cdr3_nt: TGTGCCAGCTCACCACCGGCGGAATTCTACGAGCAGTACTTC
cdr3_aa: CASSPPAEFYEQYF

clone_size: .
v_call: TRBV14
j_call: TRBJ1-2
d_call: TRBD1
cdr3_nt: TGTGCCAGCTCCGGGCGGGACAGCTTTAACTATGGCTACACCTTC
cdr3_aa: CASSGRDSFNYGYTF

clone_size: .
v_call: TRBV9
j_call: TRBJ1-1
d_call: TRBD1
cdr3_nt: TGTGCCAGCAGCGTAGGTGAACAGGGGCTCACTGAAGCTTTCTTT
cdr3_aa: CASSVGEQGLTEAFF

clone_size: .
v_call: TRBV2
j_call: TRBJ2-1
d_call: .
cdr3_nt: TGTGCCAGCAGAGACCCAGGCTCCTACAATGAGCAGTTCTTC
cdr3_aa: CASRDPGSYNEQFF

clone_size: .
v_call: TRBV4-2
j_call: TRBJ2-5
d_call: .
cdr3_nt: TGTGCCAGCAGCCAAGATAGAGGACACCGATCCCCGCAAGAGACCCAGTACTTC
cdr3_aa: CASSQDRGHRSPQETQYF

clone_size: .
v_call: TRBV28
j_call: TRBJ1-1
d_call: .
cdr3_nt: TGTGCCAGCAGTTATTTGGTCAGGGGATCGACTGAAGCTTTCTTT
cdr3_aa: CASSYLVRGSTEAFF

clone_size: .
v_call: TRBV7-9
j_call: TRBJ2-7
d_call: TRBD1
cdr3_nt: TGTGCCAGCAGCTCTCCGGACAGGGCCTACGAGCAGTACTTC
cdr3_aa: CASSSPDRAYEQYF

clone_size: once
v_call: TRBV7-9
j_call: TRBJ1-1
d_call: TRBD1
cdr3_nt: TGTGCCAGCAGCGGCCGGGACAGGGAGGGGGTGTCCACTGAAGCTTTCTTT
cdr3_aa: CASSGRDREGVSTEAFF

clone_size: .
v_call: TRBV29-1
j_call: TRBJ2-3
d_call: TRBD2
cdr3_nt: TGCAGCGTCACCGGGACTAGCGGTTTCACAGATACGCAGTATTTT
cdr3_aa: CSVTGTSGFTDTQYF

clone_size: few
v_call: TRBV4-1
j_call: TRBJ2-7
d_call: .
cdr3_nt: TGCGCCAGCAGCCTCAGGGATAAGAGCTCCTACGAGCAGTACTTC
cdr3_aa: CASSLRDKSSYEQYF

clone_size: .
v_call: TRBV18
j_call: TRBJ1-2
d_call: .
cdr3_nt: TGTGCCAGCTCGGACGCCCAGGGGTTAGGGTATGGCTACACCTTC
cdr3_aa: CASSDAQGLGYGYTF

clone_size: .
v_call: TRBV2
j_call: TRBJ1-3
d_call: TRBD1
cdr3_nt: TGTGCCAGCAGTGAAAGGGGACAGGCCTCTGGAAACACCATATATTTT
cdr3_aa: CASSERGQASGNTIYF

clone_size: .
v_call: TRBV5-1
j_call: TRBJ2-3
d_call: .
cdr3_nt: TGCGCCAGCAGCCCGCAGGGCACAGATACGCAGTATTTT
cdr3_aa: CASSPQGTDTQYF

clone_size: few
v_call: TRBV7-6
j_call: TRBJ2-2
d_call: .
cdr3_nt: TGTGCCAGCAGCTCTCAGTCGGGCGGGGAGCTGTTTTTT
cdr3_aa: CASSSQSGGELFF

clone_size: .
v_call: TRBV5-5
j_call: TRBJ2-3
d_call: TRBD2
cdr3_nt: TGTGCCAGCAGCTTGTATATGGGGCGGGGGGCAGATACGCAGTATTTT
cdr3_aa: CASSLYMGRGADTQYF

clone_size: few
v_call: TRBV1
j_call: TRBJ2-5
d_call: .
cdr3_nt: TGCACCAGCAGCCAAGATCGTACTAGCGGGGTGGAGACCCAGTACTTC
cdr3_aa: CTSSQDRTSGVETQYF

clone_size: .
v_call: TRBV9
j_call: TRBJ2-3
d_call: TRBD2
cdr3_nt: TGTGCCAGCAGCGCAATACTAGCGGGGGACACAGATACGCAGTATTTT
cdr3_aa: CASSAILAGDTDTQYF

clone_size: many
v_call: TRBV5-4
j_call: TRBJ1-1
d_call: .
cdr3_nt: TGTGCCAGCAGCTTGGGTGCACTAACGAACACTGAAGCTTTCTTT
cdr3_aa: CASSLGALTNTEAFF

clone_size: .
v_call: TRBV6-1
j_call: TRBJ2-7
d_call: TRBD2
cdr3_nt: TGTGCCAGCCAGGGGCTAGCGGGGACCTACGAGCAGTACTTC
cdr3_aa: CASQGLAGTYEQYF

clone_size: once
v_call: TRBV28
j_call: TRBJ2-1
d_call: TRBD1
cdr3_nt: TGTGCCAGCAGTCCGGCCGGGACAGGGGGGGGGAATGAGCAGTTCTTC
cdr3_aa: CASSPAGTGGGNEQFF

clone_size: .
v_call: TRBV5-1
j_call: TRBJ2-7
d_call: .
cdr3_nt: TGCGCCAGCAGCTGGGTATTCAGGGGTAGGTACGAGCAGTACTTC
cdr3_aa: CASSWVFRGRYEQYF

clone_size: .
v_call: TRBV29-1
j_call: TRBJ2-7
d_call: TRBD2
cdr3_nt: TGCAGCGTTGCCCGGACTAGCGATTACGAGCAGTACTTC
cdr3_aa: CSVARTSDYEQYF

clone_size: once
v_call: TRBV5-1
j_call: TRBJ1-2
d_call: TRBD1
cdr3_nt: TGCGCCAGCAGCAGGGGACAGTCCTATGGCTACACCTTC
cdr3_aa: CASSRGQSYGYTF

clone_size: .
v_call: TRBV11-3
j_call: TRBJ2-1
d_call: .
cdr3_nt: TGTGCCAGCAGCGGAACAGGGATTGGCAATGAGCAGTTCTTC
cdr3_aa: CASSGTGIGNEQFF

clone_size: .
v_call: TRBV5-4
j_call: TRBJ2-1
d_call: .
cdr3_nt: TGTGCCAGCAGCTTGCAGGCGGGGGCAGGCTCCTACAATGAGCAGTTCTTC
cdr3_aa: CASSLQAGAGSYNEQFF

clone_size: few
v_call: TRBV15
j_call: TRBJ2-5
d_call: TRBD1
cdr3_nt: TGTGCCACCAGCAGGGTAGGACAGGGTAGCATTGAGACCCAGTACTTC
cdr3_aa: CATSRVGQGSIETQYF

clone_size: few
v_call: TRBV28
j_call: TRBJ1-1
d_call: .
cdr3_nt: TGTGCCAGCAGCACCCCCAGGACTTTGAACACTGAAGCTTTCTTT
cdr3_aa: CASSTPRTLNTEAFF

clone_size: .
v_call: TRBV6-5
j_call: TRBJ1-2
d_call: TRBD1
cdr3_nt: TGTGCCAGCAGTAGACAGGGGCGGCTCTACACCTTC
cdr3_aa: CASSRQGRLYTF

clone_size: .
v_call: TRBV6-1
j_call: TRBJ2-1
d_call: .
cdr3_nt: TGTGCCAGCAGGGCCATCCCATCCCTTGAGCAGTTCTTC
cdr3_aa: CASRAIPSLEQFF

clone_size: .
v_call: TRBV4-1
j_call: TRBJ2-1
d_call: TRBD2
cdr3_nt: TGCGCCAGCAGCCAAGTTAGCGGGGGTAACAATGAGCAGTTCTTC
cdr3_aa: CASSQVSGGNNEQFF

clone_size: .
v_call: TRBV4-1
j_call: TRBJ2-7
d_call: .
cdr3_nt: TGCGCCAGCAGCCAAGTGAGTACAGGAGCCTCCTACGAGCAGTACTTC
cdr3_aa: CASSQVSTGASYEQYF

clone_size: .
v_call: TRBV5-1
j_call: TRBJ2-5
d_call: .
cdr3_nt: TGCGCCAGCAGCTTGACAGCAGCTCAAGAGACCCAGTACTTC
cdr3_aa: CASSLTAAQETQYF

clone_size: few
v_call: TRBV11-2
j_call: TRBJ1-6
d_call: TRBD1
cdr3_nt: TGTGCCAGCAGTCCACGACAGGGTGGCTCACCCCTCCACTTT
cdr3_aa: CASSPRQGGSPLHF

clone_size: once
v_call: TRBV10-3
j_call: TRBJ2-3
d_call: TRBD2
cdr3_nt: TGTGCCATCAGTGTGGGGCGGGGGTACCCTAGCACAGATACGCAGTATTTT
cdr3_aa: CAISVGRGYPSTDTQYF

clone_size: .
v_call: TRBV2
j_call: TRBJ1-5
d_call: TRBD1
cdr3_nt: TGTGCCGGCAAGACAGGGTGGGATCAGCCCCAGCATTTT
cdr3_aa: CAGKTGWDQPQHF

clone_size: .
v_call: TRBV7-9
j_call: TRBJ1-2
d_call: TRBD1
cdr3_nt: TGTGCCAGCAGGCGACAGGGTGTTTCCTATGGCTACACCTTC
cdr3_aa: CASRRQGVSYGYTF

clone_size: .
v_call: TRBV4-1
j_call: TRBJ2-1
d_call: .
cdr3_nt: TGCGCCAGCAGCCAGTTTCGACACGGGATGAGGGTTGAGCAGTTCTTC
cdr3_aa: CASSQFRHGMRVEQFF

clone_size: .
v_call: TRBV5-4
j_call: TRBJ1-2
d_call: .
cdr3_nt: TGTGCCAGCAGCCCCGACAGCTACTATGGCTACACCTTC
cdr3_aa: CASSPDSYYGYTF

clone_size: .
v_call: TRBV7-8
j_call: TRBJ1-6
d_call: .
cdr3_nt: TGTGCCAGCAGCCCCACCCCGGATAATTCACCCCTCCACTTT
cdr3_aa: CASSPTPDNSPLHF

clone_size: .
v_call: TRBV5-6
j_call: TRBJ2-1
d_call: TRBD2
cdr3_nt: TGTGCCAGCAGCTGGACTAGCGGTAACTCCTACAATGAGCAGTTCTTC
cdr3_aa: CASSWTSGNSYNEQFF

clone_size: .
v_call: TRBV28
j_call: TRBJ2-1
d_call: .
cdr3_nt: TGTGCCAGCACCATGACCAGGGAATCCTACAATGAGCAGTTCTTC
cdr3_aa: CASTMTRESYNEQFF

clone_size: .
v_call: TRBV11-1
j_call: TRBJ1-2
d_call: .
cdr3_nt: TGTGCCAGCAGCAATACAGGATGGGGCTACACCTTC
cdr3_aa: CASSNTGWGYTF

clone_size: .
v_call: TRBV5-1
j_call: TRBJ2-7
d_call: .
cdr3_nt: TGCGCCAGCAGCCCCGGACAGAGCTACGAGCAGTACTTC
cdr3_aa: CASSPGQSYEQYF

clone_size: once
v_call: TRBV29-1
j_call: TRBJ1-1
d_call: TRBD1
cdr3_nt: TGCAGCGTTGCAAGGACAGGTCGAACTGAAGCTTTCTTT
cdr3_aa: CSVARTGRTEAFF

clone_size: .
v_call: TRBV6-1
j_call: TRBJ1-2
d_call: .
cdr3_nt: TGTGCCAGCAGGGTTATGCGAGGCTACACCTTC
cdr3_aa: CASRVMRGYTF

clone_size: .
v_call: TRBV12-5
j_call: TRBJ1-5
d_call: .
cdr3_nt: TGTGCTAGTGTCCCAAACCGAGGGATTAGCAATCAGCCCCAGCATTTT
cdr3_aa: CASVPNRGISNQPQHF

clone_size: .
v_call: TRBV30
j_call: TRBJ2-1
d_call: TRBD2
cdr3_nt: TGTGCCTGGAAGACGGGGGGGGGTCATCGGGAGCAGTTCTTC
cdr3_aa: CAWKTGGGHREQFF

clone_size: .
v_call: TRBV23-1
j_call: TRBJ1-2
d_call: .
cdr3_nt: TGCGCCAGCAGTCACGATGTCACGACAGGAGGATATGGCTACACCTTC
cdr3_aa: CASSHDVTTGGYGYTF

clone_size: .
v_call: TRBV4-1
j_call: TRBJ1-1
d_call: .
cdr3_nt: TGCGCCAGCAGCCACGAAGGGGGGGGGAACCTTGAAGCTTTCTTT
cdr3_aa: CASSHEGGGNLEAFF